The 4 T cell receptor beta chains in this list originate from one sample, sequenced in a study of regulatory T cells in long-lasting Graves disease. The sample's time point: newly diagnosed GD, antithyroid drugs for less than 3 months. RNA extracted from PBMCs served as the sequencing template. Relying on iRepertoire HTBI primers and Arm-PCR of CDR3 regions, the team built TCR beta libraries. MiXCR was run by TCRdb on the multiplex PCR reads, yielding one entry per CDR3 protein. This table holds approximately 270,000 distinct CDR3 sequences, about 17% found once. A further study also used this sample, focusing on T cells in Graves' hyperthyroidism and ophthalmopathy.

The sample here was peripheral blood mononuclear cells (PBMCs), taken at new diagnosis, from a patient treated with antithyroid drugs. These receptors were taken from a woman in her thirties with Graves disease.

This clonotype was recorded many times. This chain joins TRBV9 and TRBJ1-2; D is perhaps TRBD1 (6 bases). The CDR3 consists of 16 residues. V lost 4 bases to trimming and J lost 6 bases, with 22 bases between them. CDR1 is SGDLS and CDR2 is YYNGEE in the germline V gene. The CDR3 reads CASSLPWDGQPNGYTF. The CDR3 bases are TGTGCCAGCAGCCTCCCCTGGGATGGACAGCCTAATGGCTACACCTTC. Combining the CDR3 with reference TRBV9 and TRBJ1-2 gives the whole variable domain DSGVTQTPKHLITATGQRVTLRCSPRSGDLSVYWYQQSLDQGLQFLIQYYNGEERAKGNILERFSAQQFPDLHSELNLSSLELGDSALYFCASSLPWDGQPNGYTFGSGTRLTVV.

The V call is TRBV25-1, the J call TRBJ2-7; 9 bases map to TRBD1. This CDR3 is 15 amino acids long. Germline V CDR1 and CDR2: MGHDK, SYGVNS. Germline trimming cut 0 bases from V and 6 bases from J; bases unmatched to any gene: 6. The CDR3 loop reads CASSEYGTGSIEQYF. The CDR3, as DNA: TGTGCCAGCAGTGAATATGGGACAGGGTCTATCGAGCAGTACTTC.

Ten or more counts support this clonotype. The chain links TRBV20-1 to TRBJ1-4; TRBD1 is a possible D gene (6 bases). Germline values: CDR1 DFQATT, CDR2 SNEGSKA (reference sequence). V lost 6 bases and J lost 0, with 14 bases in between. This CDR3 contains 15 residues. CDR3 amino acids: CSASVGASTNEKLFF. DNA for the CDR3: TGCAGTGCATCGGTGGGGGCTTCAACTAATGAAAAACTGTTTTTT.

This clonotype was seen repeatedly, ten times or more. The chain is built from TRBV7-3 and TRBJ1-2; D is unclear. The germline V gene encodes CDR1 SGHTA and CDR2 FQGTGA. The CDR3 contains 14 residues. Trimming shortened V by 0 bases and J by 5 bases, and 10 bases separated the two germline ends. The CDR3 bases are TGTGCCAGCAGCTTAACTCGGGAGTCGTATGGCTACACCTTC. Its translation is CASSLTRESYGYTF.